This T cell receptor (beta chain) was sequenced during a study of response to subunit inactivated influenza vaccine. Looked up from germline, CDR1 is SGHRS and CDR2 is YFSETQ. The CDR3 is 17 amino acids. Trimming shortened V by 1 base and J by 0 bases, and 17 bases separated the two germline ends. On this clonotype itself: Its antigen is undetermined.

From the RT-PCR reads, TCRdb called clonotypes with MiXCR, one entry per CDR3 protein. The sample gives about 500,000 distinct CDR3 sequences, about 15% of which show up once; 3% is in the top ten. Study-wide findings and caveats: That few new T cells are recruited by each seasonal influenza vaccination was the authors' suggestion.

This receptor was taken from a man aged 45 to 75 who received an inactivated influenza vaccine. This specimen was CD4+ T cells sorted from PBMCs, taken approximately 25 months after vaccination. V and J are TRBV5-1 and TRBJ2-7, with D possibly called TRBD1 or TRBD2 (5 bases each). The CDR3 DNA follows: TGCGCCAGCAGCTTGTCTGGGGCGGGTATGAGCTCCTACGAGCAGTACTTC. It is translated as CASSLSGAGMSSYEQYF. The complete variable domain, with remaining parts taken from reference TRBV5-1 and TRBJ2-7, reads KAGVTQTPRYLIKTRGQQVTLSCSPISGHRSVSWYQQTPGQGLQFLFEYFSETQRNKGNFPGRFSGRQFSNSRSEMNVSTLELGDSALYLCASSLSGAGMSSYEQYFGPGTRLTVT.